This T cell receptor (beta chain) appears in the sequencing data of a study of vaccination and CD4 T cells after COVID-19. Study-wide context: Cells received overlapping spike peptides from SARS-CoV-2, HCoV-NL63, HCoV-OC43 and HCoV-229E as stimulation.

General study results and limits: The study sampled relatively few convalescent patients and omitted early post-infection timepoints.

Note on this clonotype: Its antigen is currently unknown. At one end the junction does not follow the germline gene, possibly because of a read error.

Treatment described: roughly 10-day PBMC culture with coronavirus spike peptide pools or control peptides (ViraFEST assay). From the unexposed donor, CD4+ T cells were collected ahead of the COVID-19 pandemic (2011-2018). Sequence data for DNA of cultured CD4+ T cells were generated by the Oncomine TCR Beta short-read assay. TCRdb passed the PCR reads through MiXCR, listing each CDR3 protein once. The table has 8,000 to 10,000 distinct CDR3 sequences, around 40% seen once. The CDR3 runs 16 residues. CDR1 and CDR2 from the germline V gene are MNHNS and SASEGT. This receptor was identified in a human donor in good health. The V gene is TRBV6-1, the J gene TRBJ2-2; D call uncertain. Sequenced material: CD4+ T cells from blood, cultured in vitro. The CDR3 nucleotides read TGTGCCATCAGTGAGTCTCCCTCAGGTGGGACCGGGGAGCTGTTTTTT. Its translation is CAISESPSGGTGELFF.